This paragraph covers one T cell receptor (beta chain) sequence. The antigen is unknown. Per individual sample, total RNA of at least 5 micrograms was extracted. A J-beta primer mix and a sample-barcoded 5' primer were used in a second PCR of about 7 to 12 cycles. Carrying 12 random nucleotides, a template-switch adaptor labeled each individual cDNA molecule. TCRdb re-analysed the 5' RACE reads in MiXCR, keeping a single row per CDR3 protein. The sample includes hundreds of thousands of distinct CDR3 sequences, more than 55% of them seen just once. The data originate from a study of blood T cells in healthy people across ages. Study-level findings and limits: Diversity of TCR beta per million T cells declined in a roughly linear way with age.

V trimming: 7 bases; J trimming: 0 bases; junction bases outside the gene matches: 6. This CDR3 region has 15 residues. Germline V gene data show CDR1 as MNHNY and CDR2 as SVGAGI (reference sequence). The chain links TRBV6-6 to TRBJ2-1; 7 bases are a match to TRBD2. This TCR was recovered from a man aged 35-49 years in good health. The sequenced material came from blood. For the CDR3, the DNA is TGTGCCAGCATTAGTACGGGAGGCTCCTACAATGAGCAGTTCTTC. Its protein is CASISTGGSYNEQFF.